This T cell receptor beta chain was captured in a study of blood T cell repertoires in COVID-19. Study in general: The United States, Italy and Spain provided the acute and convalescent COVID-19 samples.

This clone was seen ten or more times. This CDR3 is built from 14 residues. Looked up from germline, CDR1 is SGHRS and CDR2 is YFSETQ. V gave up 4 bases and J gave up 2 bases, with 13 bases separating them. In the authors' workflow: Amplification of reference gene primers provided the estimated nucleated cell counts. The table came from immunoSEQ multiplex PCR; TCRdb's copy has only in-frame clones and leaves some out. V, J and clone size are taken as reported in that table, and D and trimming were inferred from the DNA itself. The sample lists some 66,000 clones, approximately 82% occurring once. The receptor was isolated from a man aged 55 to 70 with acute or convalescent COVID-19. This chain joins TRBV5-1 and TRBJ2-7, with TRBD1 as a possible D gene (6 bases). The sequenced material came from peripheral blood. CDR3 coding DNA: TGCGCCAGCAGCCCGGACAGCCAGGCCTACGAGCAGTACTTC. This gives the protein CASSPDSQAYEQYF.